The next 3 T cell receptor beta chains were all read from a single sample in a study of blood T cell repertoires in COVID-19. The method was immunoSEQ multiplex PCR; TCRdb's version includes in-frame clones alone and lacks a portion of them. This table has 380,000 or so clones, 88% appearing once. The sequenced sample consisted of PBMCs or T cells enriched from blood (not recorded which). The receptor source for this set is a woman aged 25 to 39 with acute COVID-19.

This chain uses TRBV5-1 with TRBJ1-6; possible D gene TRBD1, 5 bases. Germline-derived CDR1 and CDR2 are SGHRS and YFSETQ. V dropped 4 bases and J dropped 6 bases, with 20 bases sitting between them. This CDR3 spans 17 amino acids. The CDR3 nucleotides are TGCGCCAGCAGCCCTTATGCGGGGCCAGGGAGTAATTCACCCCTCCACTTT. Protein sequence: CASSPYAGPGSNSPLHF. Based on the CDR3 plus reference TRBV5-1 and TRBJ1-6, the full variable domain is KAGVTQTPRYLIKTRGQQVTLSCSPISGHRSVSWYQQTPGQGLQFLFEYFSETQRNKGNFPGRFSGRQFSNSRSEMNVSTLELGDSALYLCASSPYAGPGSNSPLHFGNGTRLTVT.

The rearrangement links TRBV5-1 to TRBJ2-7, with D hard to call. The V gene lost 2 bases and the J gene lost 11 bases, with 14 bases spanning the gap. CDR3 length equals 12 residues. CDR1 SGHRS and CDR2 YFSETQ come from the germline V gene. CDR3 bases: TGCGCCAGCAGCTTCGGCCTTTCTGAGGAGTACTTC. Translation: CASSFGLSEEYF.

The chain has TRBV29-1 and TRBJ2-1, with TRBD2 identical over 7 bases. Germline trimming cut 7 bases from V and 2 bases from J; bases unmatched to any gene: 11. CDR1 is SQVTM and CDR2 is ANQGSEA in the germline V gene. The CDR3 is 15 amino acids. This CDR3 is CSGSPGGTTYNEQFF. The CDR3 DNA reads as TGCAGCGGGAGCCCCGGGGGGACTACCTACAATGAGCAGTTCTTC.